The 28 T cell receptor beta chains below all came from one sample that was sequenced in a study of blood T cell repertoires in COVID-19. Using immunoSEQ multiplex PCR, the repertoire was profiled, and TCRdb retains in-frame clones only, with some absent. The data show 120,000 to 150,000 clones, with 60% to 80% seen just once and under 10% held by the top ten. The sample comprised peripheral blood. The receptors originated from a man aged 50-60 years with active or convalescent COVID-19.

This chain links TRBV28 with TRBJ1-1; D gene unclear. With 3 bases removed from V and 0 bases from J, the gap between germline ends came to 8 bases. The length of the CDR3 is 14 residues. CDR1 and CDR2 (germline): MDHEN, SYDVKM. CDR3 sequence: CASSLIRVNTEAFF. DNA of the CDR3: TGTGCCAGCAGTTTGATTCGAGTGAACACTGAAGCTTTCTTT.

V gene TRBV6-1 combines with J gene TRBJ1-2, with a tentative D call TRBD1 (6 bases). The CDR3 loop spans 15 amino acids. V was cut by 0 bases and J by 4 bases, with 12 bases left in between. Germline V lookup: CDR1 MNHNS, CDR2 SASEGT. The CDR3: CASSEAETGIYGYTF. The CDR3 nucleotides read TGTGCCAGCAGTGAAGCGGAAACAGGGATCTATGGCTACACCTTC.

The CDR3 spells CASSGFRVVYNEQFF. The DNA of the CDR3 is TGTGCCAGCAGCGGATTCCGGGTCGTATACAATGAGCAGTTCTTC. The chain joins TRBV7-9 to TRBJ2-1; no reliable D call. The CDR3 is made up of 15 amino acids. V was pared by 5 bases and J by 4 bases, with 15 bases between. The germline gives CDR1 SEHNR, CDR2 FQNEAQ (reference sequence).

Only a few counts were recorded for this clone. The CDR3 DNA follows: TGTGCCTGGAACTCCGGGACTAGCGACTTCACAGATACGCAGTATTTT. Its translation is CAWNSGTSDFTDTQYF. V and J are TRBV30 and TRBJ2-3; 10 bases align to TRBD2. CDR1 GTSNPN and CDR2 SVGIG come from the germline V gene (reference sequence). J was trimmed by 2 bases and V by 4 bases; bases with no gene match: 9. The CDR3 covers 16 residues.

The chain has TRBV28 and TRBJ1-4, with 9 bases lining up with TRBD1. Germline V lookup: CDR1 MDHEN, CDR2 SYDVKM. The CDR3 sequence is 16 residues long. After removal of 7 bases from V and 4 bases from J, the junction contained 10 bases not matched to a gene. The CDR3 region is CASTEGQGKDNEKLFF. For the CDR3, the DNA is TGTGCCAGCACCGAGGGACAGGGAAAAGATAATGAAAAACTGTTTTTT.

The rearrangement uses TRBV19 and TRBJ2-1; 11 nucleotides agree with TRBD2. This CDR3 spans 16 amino acids. Looked up from germline, CDR1 is LNHDA and CDR2 is SQIVND (reference sequence). J was trimmed by 4 bases and V by 7 bases; bases with no gene match: 9. Here the CDR3 reads CASNSPGLAVYNEQFF. As DNA, the CDR3 is TGTGCCAGTAACTCGCCGGGACTAGCGGTTTACAATGAGCAGTTCTTC.

The CDR3 sequence is CAISEGAGGRNEQFF. Here the CDR3 DNA reads TGTGCCATCAGTGAGGGAGCGGGAGGGCGTAATGAGCAGTTCTTC. This sequence joins TRBV10-3 and TRBJ2-1, with 10 bases that match TRBD2. Unmatched junction bases numbered 5, after V lost 2 bases and J lost 7 bases. Germline V gene data show CDR1 as ENHRY and CDR2 as SYGVKD. This CDR3 spans 15 amino acids.

The chain uses TRBV6-1 and TRBJ2-2; the D is unclear. The V gene lost 3 bases and the J gene lost 2 bases, with 10 bases spanning the gap. The CDR3 sequence is 15 residues long. Germline V gives CDR1 MNHNS, CDR2 SASEGT. For the CDR3, the DNA is TGTGCCAGCAGTGATCCCCTACTAAACACCGGGGAGCTGTTTTTT. This sequence encodes CASSDPLLNTGELFF.

This chain links TRBV7-6 with TRBJ1-4, with a tentative D call TRBD1 (5 bases). Per germline, CDR1 SGHVS and CDR2 FNYEAQ. The CDR3 has 17 residues. V shed 2 bases and J shed 0 bases, with 13 bases lying between them. This CDR3 is CASSLQDTSATNEKLFF. The CDR3 bases are TGTGCCAGCAGCTTACAGGACACCAGCGCAACTAATGAAAAACTGTTTTTT.

About this clone itself: In the same sample, other DNA sequences code for this CDR3. The chain recombines TRBV11-2 with TRBJ2-7; perhaps TRBD1 as D (6 bases). CDR3 size: 14 residues. Germline CDR1 SGHAT, CDR2 FQNNGV. Trimming removed 1 base from V and 1 base from J, with 8 bases in between. The CDR3 region has the DNA TGTGCCAGCAGCTTAGGAACAGGGTCCTACGAGCAGTACTTC. Protein: CASSLGTGSYEQYF.

The rearrangement uses TRBV2 and TRBJ2-5; 10 bases fit TRBD2. Germline values: CDR1 SNHLY, CDR2 FYNNEI. The CDR3 spans 14 residues. Germline trimming cut 4 bases from V and 5 bases from J; bases unmatched to any gene: 4. This CDR3 reads CASSGSAGGETQYF. CDR3 nucleotide sequence: TGTGCCAGCAGTGGGTCAGCGGGGGGGGAGACCCAGTACTTC.

The sample holds a few counts of this clone. The J gene is TRBJ2-7, the V gene TRBV28; 12 bases match TRBD1. CDR3 length: 14 residues. Trimming at V came to 6 bases and at J to 5 bases, leaving 5 bases not matched to a gene. Germline-derived CDR1 and CDR2 are MDHEN and SYDVKM. The CDR3, as DNA: TGTGCCAGCAGAACGGGACAGGGGGCAAACGAGCAGTACTTC. Translated: CASRTGQGANEQYF.

This chain connects TRBV19 to TRBJ1-1; D unclear. Trimming removed 7 bases from V and 11 bases from J, with 11 bases in between. The CDR3 consists of 10 residues. Germline V gene data show CDR1 as LNHDA and CDR2 as SQIVND (reference sequence). CDR3 sequence reads: CASMGGKAFF. CDR3 coding DNA: TGTGCCAGTATGGGAGGTAAGGCTTTCTTT.

The V call is TRBV10-3, the J call TRBJ2-2; possibly TRBD2 for D (5 bases). The germline V gene encodes CDR1 ENHRY and CDR2 SYGVKD. This CDR3 region has 14 residues. Deletions cut 6 bases from V and 4 bases from J, with 12 bases between. The CDR3 coding sequence is TGTGCCATCAGGAGGGCCGGTGGCACCGGGGAGCTGTTTTTT. Protein: CAIRRAGGTGELFF.

V is TRBV4-1 and J is TRBJ2-5; 10 nucleotides line up with TRBD1. The CDR3 is 20 residues long. The junction had 20 bases not matched to a gene; V was cut back by 4 bases and J by 3 bases. Germline assignment: CDR1 MGHRA and CDR2 YSYEKL. In DNA form, the CDR3 reads TGCGCCAGCAGCCGGTTCGGGGATCCTTCGGGACAGGGGACCGAAGAGACCCAGTACTTC. Translating it yields CASSRFGDPSGQGTEETQYF.

The chain joins TRBV11-2 to TRBJ2-5; D possibly corresponds to TRBD2 (5 bases). CDR1 is SGHAT, CDR2 FQNNGV, per germline. This CDR3 has 14 residues. With 5 bases removed from V and 2 bases from J, the gap between germline ends came to 12 bases. Here the CDR3 DNA reads TGTGCCAGCAGCGAAGCCCTAGCTCAAGAGACCCAGTACTTC. Translated: CASSEALAQETQYF.

This chain uses TRBV19 with TRBJ2-6; D uncertain. The CDR3 runs to 14 residues. The V gene's germline CDR1 is LNHDA and CDR2 SQIVND (reference sequence). V shed 6 bases and J shed 2 bases, with 8 bases lying between them. CDR3 region: CASSPATGANVLTF. The CDR3 DNA reads TGTGCCAGTAGCCCAGCGACTGGGGCCAACGTCCTGACTTTC. The complete variable domain, with remaining parts taken from reference TRBV19 and TRBJ2-6, reads DGGITQSPKYLFRKEGQNVTLSCEQNLNHDAMYWYRQDPGQGLRLIYYSQIVNDFQKGDIAEGYSVSREKKESFPLTVTSAQKNPTAFYLCASSPATGANVLTFGAGSRLTVL.

With respect to this clone: One junction end does not reproduce the germline sequence, and a read error may be involved. The V call is TRBV4-1, the J call TRBJ2-7; D is possibly TRBD2 (6 bases). This CDR3 spans 10 amino acids. Germline V gene sequence: CDR1 MGHRA, CDR2 YSYEKL. CDR3 protein: CASSQVGGGF. The CDR3 DNA reads as TGCGCCAGCAGCCAAGTCGGGGGTGGCTTC.

The rearrangement links TRBV5-1 to TRBJ1-2; the D gene is possibly TRBD1 (5 bases). This CDR3 region has 14 residues. V dropped 7 bases and J dropped 2 bases, with 15 bases sitting between them. CDR1 is SGHRS, CDR2 YFSETQ, per germline. The CDR3 loop is CASGPGGANYGYTF. The CDR3 DNA is TGCGCCAGCGGACCCGGAGGGGCGAACTATGGCTACACCTTC.

V and J are TRBV28 and TRBJ1-6, with D possibly TRBD1 on 5 matching bases. CDR1 and CDR2 (germline): MDHEN, SYDVKM. The CDR3 spans 14 residues. Trimming left V 5 bases short and J 5 bases short, with 10 bases between. The CDR3 bases are TGTGCCAGCAGTCGACAGATTGATAATTCACCCCTCCACTTT. It yields the protein CASSRQIDNSPLHF.

This chain connects TRBV5-5 to TRBJ2-3; D possibly corresponds to TRBD1 (6 bases). Germline V CDR1 and CDR2: SGHKS, YYEKEE (reference sequence). Trimming took 0 bases from V and 3 from J, leaving 11 bases between them. The length of the CDR3 is 15 residues. The CDR3 region has the DNA TGTGCCAGCAGCTTGGTGGGACACGGAACAGATACGCAGTATTTT. Translating gives CASSLVGHGTDTQYF.

Worth noting for this clone: Additional DNA sequences in this sample encode the identical CDR3. CDR3 sequence: CSVRQHTGELFF. CDR3 in DNA: TGCAGCGTCCGACAGCACACCGGGGAGCTGTTTTTT. V is TRBV29-1 and J is TRBJ2-2, with D possibly matching TRBD1 (5 bases). CDR1 is SQVTM, CDR2 ANQGSEA, per germline. Between the trimmed V and J ends, which lost 6 bases and 3 bases, there was a span of 8 bases. CDR3 length: 12 amino acids.

The chain employs TRBV11-2 and TRBJ2-3; 8 nucleotides line up with TRBD2. Looked up from germline, CDR1 is SGHAT and CDR2 is FQNNGV. The CDR3 sequence is 15 residues long. J was trimmed by 5 bases and V by 4 bases; bases with no gene match: 8. As DNA, the CDR3 is TGTGCCAGCAGCTCCCGAGCGGGGGACATAGATACGCAGTATTTT. This codes for CASSSRAGDIDTQYF. Filled out from reference TRBV11-2 and TRBJ2-3, the complete variable domain reads EAGVAQSPRYKIIEKRQSVAFWCNPISGHATLYWYQQILGQGPKLLIQFQNNGVVDDSQLPKDRFSAERLKGVDSTLKIQPAKLEDSAVYLCASSSRAGDIDTQYFGPGTRLTVL.

The gene calls are TRBV6-5 and TRBJ1-6; TRBD1 agrees at 7 bases. The CDR3 is 13 residues long. J lost 6 bases, V lost 6 bases, and 2 bases had no gene match. The V gene's germline CDR1 is MNHEY and CDR2 SVGAGI. The CDR3 region has the DNA TGTGCCAGCAGCAGGGGGGTTAATTCACCCCTCCACTTT. Its protein is CASSRGVNSPLHF.

The chain carries TRBV30 and TRBJ1-1; TRBD1 is a possible D gene (5 bases). This CDR3 spans 17 amino acids. Looked up from germline, CDR1 is GTSNPN and CDR2 is SVGIG (reference sequence). Between the trimmed V and J ends, which lost 4 bases and 1 base, there was a span of 22 bases. As DNA, the CDR3 is TGTGCCTGGAAACTCGGAGGGGCCGTGTACAAGAACACTGAAGCTTTCTTT. It specifies CAWKLGGAVYKNTEAFF.

The chain links TRBV7-2 to TRBJ1-1; a possible D gene is TRBD1 (5 bases). V lost 1 base and J 3 bases, leaving 15 bases between the germline ends. The CDR3 is made up of 16 amino acids. Germline loops: CDR1 SGHTA, CDR2 FQGNSA. DNA for the CDR3: TGTGCCAGCAGCTTAGATACGGGGGAGTGGGACACTGAAGCTTTCTTT. This codes for CASSLDTGEWDTEAFF.

V and J are TRBV4-2 and TRBJ2-1, with 7 bases that match TRBD1. Trimming cost V 3 bases and J 0 bases; bases outside gene matches: 2. The germline V gene encodes CDR1 LGHNA and CDR2 YNFKEQ. The CDR3 is made up of 15 amino acids. In DNA, the CDR3 is TGTGCCAGCAGCCACTGGACAGGCTCCTACAATGAGCAGTTCTTC. Protein: CASSHWTGSYNEQFF.

The chain carries TRBV6-5 and TRBJ2-3; TRBD1 agrees at 7 bases. This CDR3 has 15 residues. The germline V gene encodes CDR1 MNHEY and CDR2 SVGAGI. With V trimmed by 5 bases and J by 6 bases, 11 bases remained unmatched. Here the CDR3 DNA reads TGTGCCAGCAGTCCCCGACAGGGTCCAAAGGATACGCAGTATTTT. Translation: CASSPRQGPKDTQYF.